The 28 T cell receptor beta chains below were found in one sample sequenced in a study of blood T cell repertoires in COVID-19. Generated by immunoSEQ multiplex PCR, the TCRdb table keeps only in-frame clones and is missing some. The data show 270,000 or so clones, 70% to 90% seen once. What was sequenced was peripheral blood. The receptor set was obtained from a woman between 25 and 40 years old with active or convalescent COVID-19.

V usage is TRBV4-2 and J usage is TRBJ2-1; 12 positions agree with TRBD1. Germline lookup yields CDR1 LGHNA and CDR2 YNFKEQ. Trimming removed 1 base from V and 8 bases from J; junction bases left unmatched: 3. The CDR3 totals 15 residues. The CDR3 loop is CASSQVGQGADEQFF. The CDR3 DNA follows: TGTGCCAGCAGCCAAGTGGGACAGGGGGCCGATGAGCAGTTCTTC.

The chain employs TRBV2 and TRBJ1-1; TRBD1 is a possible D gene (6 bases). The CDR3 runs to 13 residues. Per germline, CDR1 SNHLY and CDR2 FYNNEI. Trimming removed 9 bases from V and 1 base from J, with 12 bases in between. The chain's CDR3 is CASRRTENTEAFF. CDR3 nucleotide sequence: TGTGCCAGTCGGAGGACAGAGAACACTGAAGCTTTCTTT.

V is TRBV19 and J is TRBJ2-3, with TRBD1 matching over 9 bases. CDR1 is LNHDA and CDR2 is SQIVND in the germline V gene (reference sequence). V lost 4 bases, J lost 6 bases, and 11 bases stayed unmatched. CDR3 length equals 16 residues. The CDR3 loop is CASSKSTGGWFDTQYF. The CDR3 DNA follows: TGTGCCAGTAGTAAATCGACAGGGGGTTGGTTTGATACGCAGTATTTT.

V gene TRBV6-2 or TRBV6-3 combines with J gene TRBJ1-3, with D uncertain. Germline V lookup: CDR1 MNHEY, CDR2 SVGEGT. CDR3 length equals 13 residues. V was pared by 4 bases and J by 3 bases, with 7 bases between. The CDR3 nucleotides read TGTGCCAGCAGTTTCGGGGTTGGAAACACCATATATTTT. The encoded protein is CASSFGVGNTIYF.

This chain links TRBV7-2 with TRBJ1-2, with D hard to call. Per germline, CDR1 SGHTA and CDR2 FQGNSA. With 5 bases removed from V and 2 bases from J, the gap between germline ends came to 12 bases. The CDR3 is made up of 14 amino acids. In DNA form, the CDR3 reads TGTGCCAGCAGCCGCCGGGAGGGAAACTATGGCTACACCTTC. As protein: CASSRREGNYGYTF. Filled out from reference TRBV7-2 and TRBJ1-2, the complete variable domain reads GAGVSQSPSNKVTEKGKDVELRCDPISGHTALYWYRQSLGQGLEFLIYFQGNSAPDKSGLPSDRFSAERTGGSVSTLTIQRTQQEDSAVYLCASSRREGNYGYTFGSGTRLTVV.

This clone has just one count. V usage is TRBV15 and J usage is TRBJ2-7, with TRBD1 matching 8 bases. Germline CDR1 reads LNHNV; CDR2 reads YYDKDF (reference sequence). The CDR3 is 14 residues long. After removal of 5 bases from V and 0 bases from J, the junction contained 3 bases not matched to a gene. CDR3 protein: CATSRQGSSYEQYF. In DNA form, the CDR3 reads TGTGCCACCAGCCGACAGGGGAGCTCCTACGAGCAGTACTTC. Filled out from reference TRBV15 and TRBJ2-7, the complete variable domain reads DAMVIQNPRYQVTQFGKPVTLSCSQTLNHNVMYWYQQKSSQAPKLLFHYYDKDFNNEADTPDNFQSRRPNTSFCFLDIRSPGLGDTAMYLCATSRQGSSYEQYFGPGTRLTVT.

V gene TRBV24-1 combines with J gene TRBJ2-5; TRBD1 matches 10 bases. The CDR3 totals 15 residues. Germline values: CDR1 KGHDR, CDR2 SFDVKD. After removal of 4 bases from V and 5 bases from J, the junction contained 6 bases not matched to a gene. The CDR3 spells CATSDGTGALETQYF. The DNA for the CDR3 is TGTGCCACCAGTGACGGGACAGGGGCGTTGGAGACCCAGTACTTC.

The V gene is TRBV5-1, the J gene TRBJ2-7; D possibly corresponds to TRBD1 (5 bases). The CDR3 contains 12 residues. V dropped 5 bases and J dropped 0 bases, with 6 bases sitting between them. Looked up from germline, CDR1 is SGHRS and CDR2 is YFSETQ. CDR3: CASRDNSYEQYF. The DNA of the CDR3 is TGCGCCAGCAGGGACAACTCCTACGAGCAGTACTTC. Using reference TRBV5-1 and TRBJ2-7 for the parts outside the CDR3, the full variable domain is KAGVTQTPRYLIKTRGQQVTLSCSPISGHRSVSWYQQTPGQGLQFLFEYFSETQRNKGNFPGRFSGRQFSNSRSEMNVSTLELGDSALYLCASRDNSYEQYFGPGTRLTVT.

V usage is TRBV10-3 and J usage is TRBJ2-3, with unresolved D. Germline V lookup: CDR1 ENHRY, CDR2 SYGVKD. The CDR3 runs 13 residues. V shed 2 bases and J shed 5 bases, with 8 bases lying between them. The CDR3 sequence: CAISEGPGDTQYF. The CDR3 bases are TGTGCCATCAGTGAGGGGCCTGGAGATACGCAGTATTTT.

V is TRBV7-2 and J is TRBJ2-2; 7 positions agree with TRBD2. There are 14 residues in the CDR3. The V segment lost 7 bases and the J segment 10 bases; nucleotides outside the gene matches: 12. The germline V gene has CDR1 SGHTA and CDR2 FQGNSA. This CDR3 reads CASTEERDSTELFF. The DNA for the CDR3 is TGTGCCAGCACGGAAGAGCGGGATAGCACGGAGCTGTTTTTT.

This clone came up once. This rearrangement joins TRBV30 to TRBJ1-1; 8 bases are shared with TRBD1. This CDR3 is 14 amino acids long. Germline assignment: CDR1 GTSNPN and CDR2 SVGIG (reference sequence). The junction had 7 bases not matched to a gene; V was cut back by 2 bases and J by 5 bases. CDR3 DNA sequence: TGTGCCTGGAGTCCGCAGGGGGCAGGAACTGAAGCTTTCTTT. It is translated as CAWSPQGAGTEAFF.

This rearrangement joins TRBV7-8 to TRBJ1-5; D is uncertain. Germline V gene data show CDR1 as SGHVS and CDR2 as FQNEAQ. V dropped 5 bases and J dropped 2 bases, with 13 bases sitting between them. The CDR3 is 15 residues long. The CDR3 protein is CASSPRVSGNQPQHF. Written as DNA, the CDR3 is TGTGCCAGCAGCCCGCGAGTTAGTGGCAATCAGCCCCAGCATTTT. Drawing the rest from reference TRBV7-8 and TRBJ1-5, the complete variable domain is GAGVSQSPRYKVAKRGQDVALRCDPISGHVSLFWYQQALGQGPEFLTYFQNEAQLDKSGLPSDRFFAERPEGSVSTLKIQRTQQEDSAVYLCASSPRVSGNQPQHFGDGTRLSIL.

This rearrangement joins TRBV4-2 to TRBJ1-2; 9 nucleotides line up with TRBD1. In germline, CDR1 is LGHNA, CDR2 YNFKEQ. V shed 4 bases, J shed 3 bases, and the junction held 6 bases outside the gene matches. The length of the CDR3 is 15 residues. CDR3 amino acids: CASSRNRGPDYGYTF. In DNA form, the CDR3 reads TGTGCCAGCAGCCGGAACAGGGGGCCGGACTATGGCTACACCTTC.

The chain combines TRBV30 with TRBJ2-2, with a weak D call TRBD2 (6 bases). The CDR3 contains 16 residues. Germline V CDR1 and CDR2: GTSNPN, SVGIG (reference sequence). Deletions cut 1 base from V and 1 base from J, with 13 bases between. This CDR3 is CAWSGRSGENTGELFF. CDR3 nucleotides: TGTGCCTGGAGTGGCCGGTCGGGAGAGAACACCGGGGAGCTGTTTTTT.

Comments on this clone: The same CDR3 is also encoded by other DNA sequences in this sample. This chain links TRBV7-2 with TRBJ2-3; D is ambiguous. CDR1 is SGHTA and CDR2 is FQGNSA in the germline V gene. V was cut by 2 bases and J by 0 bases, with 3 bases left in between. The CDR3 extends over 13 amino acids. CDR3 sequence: CASSLPSTDTQYF. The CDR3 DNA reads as TGTGCCAGCAGCTTACCTAGCACAGATACGCAGTATTTT.

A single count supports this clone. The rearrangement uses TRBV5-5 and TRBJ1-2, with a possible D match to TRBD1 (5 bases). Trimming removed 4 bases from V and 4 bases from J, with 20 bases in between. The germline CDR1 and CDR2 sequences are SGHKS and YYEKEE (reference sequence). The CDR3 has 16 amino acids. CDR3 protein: CASSPSPSGTFYGYTF. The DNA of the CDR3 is TGTGCCAGCAGCCCCAGTCCGAGCGGGACTTTCTATGGCTACACCTTC.

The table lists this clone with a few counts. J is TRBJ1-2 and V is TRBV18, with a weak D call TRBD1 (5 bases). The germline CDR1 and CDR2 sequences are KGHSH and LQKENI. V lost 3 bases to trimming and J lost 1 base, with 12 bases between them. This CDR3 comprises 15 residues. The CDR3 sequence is CASSPTPDSNYGYTF. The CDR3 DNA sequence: TGTGCCAGCTCACCTACACCTGACAGTAACTATGGCTACACCTTC.

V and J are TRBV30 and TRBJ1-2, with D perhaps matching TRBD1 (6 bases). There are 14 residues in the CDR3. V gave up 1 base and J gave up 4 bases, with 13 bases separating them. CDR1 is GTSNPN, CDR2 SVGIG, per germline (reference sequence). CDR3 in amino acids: CAWSASTGFYGYTF. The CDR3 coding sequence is TGTGCCTGGAGTGCGTCGACAGGATTCTATGGCTACACCTTC.

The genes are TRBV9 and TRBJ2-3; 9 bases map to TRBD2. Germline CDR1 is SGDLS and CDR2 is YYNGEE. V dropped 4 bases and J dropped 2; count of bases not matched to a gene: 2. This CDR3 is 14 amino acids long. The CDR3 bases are TGTGCCAGCAGCACTAGCGGGTCCACAGATACGCAGTATTTT. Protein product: CASSTSGSTDTQYF.

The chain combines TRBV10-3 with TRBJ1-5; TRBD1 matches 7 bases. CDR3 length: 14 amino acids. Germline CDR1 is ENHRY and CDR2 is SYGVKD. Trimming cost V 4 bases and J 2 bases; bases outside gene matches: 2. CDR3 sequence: CAISVTGGNQPQHF. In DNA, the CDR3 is TGTGCCATCAGTGTAACAGGGGGCAATCAGCCCCAGCATTTT.

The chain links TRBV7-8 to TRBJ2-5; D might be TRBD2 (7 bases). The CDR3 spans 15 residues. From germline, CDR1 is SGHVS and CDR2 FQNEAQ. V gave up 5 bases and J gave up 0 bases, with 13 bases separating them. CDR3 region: CASSIGGPYQETQYF. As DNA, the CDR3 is TGTGCCAGCAGCATCGGGGGGCCTTACCAAGAGACCCAGTACTTC.

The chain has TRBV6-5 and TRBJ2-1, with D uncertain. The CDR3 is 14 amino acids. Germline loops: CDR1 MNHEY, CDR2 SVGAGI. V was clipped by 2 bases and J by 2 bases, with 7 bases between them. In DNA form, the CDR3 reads TGTGCCAGCAGTTACGCGACAACCTACAATGAGCAGTTCTTC. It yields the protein CASSYATTYNEQFF.

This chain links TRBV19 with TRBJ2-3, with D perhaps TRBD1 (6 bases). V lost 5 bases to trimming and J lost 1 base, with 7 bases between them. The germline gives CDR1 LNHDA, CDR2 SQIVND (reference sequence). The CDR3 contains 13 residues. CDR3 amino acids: CASSGGRTDTQYF. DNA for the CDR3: TGTGCCAGTAGTGGGGGCCGCACAGATACGCAGTATTTT.

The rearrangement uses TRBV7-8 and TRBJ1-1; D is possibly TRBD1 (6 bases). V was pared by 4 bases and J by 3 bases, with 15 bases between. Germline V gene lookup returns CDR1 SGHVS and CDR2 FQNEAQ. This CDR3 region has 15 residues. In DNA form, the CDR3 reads TGTGCCAGCAGCTCCCCGGGACACACGCACACTGAAGCTTTCTTT. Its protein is CASSSPGHTHTEAFF.

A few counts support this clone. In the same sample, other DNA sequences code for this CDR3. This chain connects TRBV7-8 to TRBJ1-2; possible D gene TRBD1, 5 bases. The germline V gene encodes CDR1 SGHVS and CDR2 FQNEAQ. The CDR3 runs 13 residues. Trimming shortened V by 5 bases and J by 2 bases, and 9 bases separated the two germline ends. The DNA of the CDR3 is TGTGCCAGCAGCCCTGACAGAAACTATGGCTACACCTTC. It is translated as CASSPDRNYGYTF.

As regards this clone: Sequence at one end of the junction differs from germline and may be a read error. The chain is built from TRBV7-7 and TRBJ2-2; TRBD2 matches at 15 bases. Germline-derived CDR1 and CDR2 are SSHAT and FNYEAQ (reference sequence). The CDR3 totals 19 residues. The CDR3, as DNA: TGTGCTAGCAGCCCCGGGACTAGCGGGGGGATTTTCGGCCCCGGGGAGCTGTTTTTT. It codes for CASSPGTSGGIFGPGELFF.

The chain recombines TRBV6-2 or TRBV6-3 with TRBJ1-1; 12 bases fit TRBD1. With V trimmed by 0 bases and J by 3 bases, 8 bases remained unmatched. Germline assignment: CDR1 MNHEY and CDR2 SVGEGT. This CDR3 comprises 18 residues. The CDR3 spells CASSYSLGTGGSYTEAFF. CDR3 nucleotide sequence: TGTGCCAGCAGTTACTCCCTCGGGACAGGGGGCAGTTACACTGAAGCTTTCTTT.

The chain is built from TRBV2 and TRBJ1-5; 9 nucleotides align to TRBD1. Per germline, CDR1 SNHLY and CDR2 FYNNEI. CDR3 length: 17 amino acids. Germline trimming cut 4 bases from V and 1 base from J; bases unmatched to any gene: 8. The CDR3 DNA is TGTGCCAGCAGTGGGACACAGGGGGCCGGGAGCAATCAGCCCCAGCATTTT. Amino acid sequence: CASSGTQGAGSNQPQHF.